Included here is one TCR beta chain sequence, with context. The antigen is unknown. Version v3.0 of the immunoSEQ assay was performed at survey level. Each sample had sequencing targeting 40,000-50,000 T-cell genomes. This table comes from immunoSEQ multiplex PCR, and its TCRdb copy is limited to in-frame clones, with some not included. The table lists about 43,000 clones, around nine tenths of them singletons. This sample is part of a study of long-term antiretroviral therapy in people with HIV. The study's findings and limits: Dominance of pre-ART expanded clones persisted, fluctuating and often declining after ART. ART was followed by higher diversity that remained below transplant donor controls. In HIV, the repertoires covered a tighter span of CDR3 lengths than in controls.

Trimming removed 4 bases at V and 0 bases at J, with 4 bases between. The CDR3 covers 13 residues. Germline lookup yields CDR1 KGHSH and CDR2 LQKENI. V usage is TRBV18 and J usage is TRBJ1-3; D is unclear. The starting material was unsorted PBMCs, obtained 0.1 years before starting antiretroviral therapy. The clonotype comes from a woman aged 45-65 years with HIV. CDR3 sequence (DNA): TGTGCCAGCTCACAGGGCTCTGGAAACACCATATATTTT. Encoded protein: CASSQGSGNTIYF.